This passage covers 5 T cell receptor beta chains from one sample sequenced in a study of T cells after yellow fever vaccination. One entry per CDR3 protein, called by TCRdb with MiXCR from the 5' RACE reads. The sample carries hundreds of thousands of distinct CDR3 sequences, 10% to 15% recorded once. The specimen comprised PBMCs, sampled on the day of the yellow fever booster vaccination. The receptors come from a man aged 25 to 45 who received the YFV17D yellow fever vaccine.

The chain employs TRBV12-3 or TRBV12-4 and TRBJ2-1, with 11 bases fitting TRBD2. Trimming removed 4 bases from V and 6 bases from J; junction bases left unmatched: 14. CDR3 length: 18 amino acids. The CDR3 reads CASSSTSGRRSPSNEQFF. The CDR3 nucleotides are TGTGCCAGCAGTTCAACTAGCGGGAGACGTTCTCCTAGCAATGAGCAGTTCTTC.

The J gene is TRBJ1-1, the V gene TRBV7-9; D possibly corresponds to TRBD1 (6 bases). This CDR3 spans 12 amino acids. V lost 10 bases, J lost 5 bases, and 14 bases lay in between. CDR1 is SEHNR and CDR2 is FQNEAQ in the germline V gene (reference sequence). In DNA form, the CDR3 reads TGTGCCACGAGTCGGGGGCTTACTGAAGCTTTCTTT. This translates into CATSRGLTEAFF.

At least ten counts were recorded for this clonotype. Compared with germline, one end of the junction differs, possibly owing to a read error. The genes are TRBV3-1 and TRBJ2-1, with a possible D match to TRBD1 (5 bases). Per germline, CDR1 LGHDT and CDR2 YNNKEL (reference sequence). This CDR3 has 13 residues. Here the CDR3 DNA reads TGTGCCAGCAGCCAATTAAGGGCGAAGGGGCCGGTCTTC. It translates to CASSQLRAKGPVF.

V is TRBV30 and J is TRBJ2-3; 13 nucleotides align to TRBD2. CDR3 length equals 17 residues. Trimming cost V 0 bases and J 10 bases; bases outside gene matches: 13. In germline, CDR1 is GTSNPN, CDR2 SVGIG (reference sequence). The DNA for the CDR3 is TGTGCCTGGAGTGTGGGGGCCGGGACTAGCGGGATGGGAGCGCAGTATTTT. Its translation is CAWSVGAGTSGMGAQYF.

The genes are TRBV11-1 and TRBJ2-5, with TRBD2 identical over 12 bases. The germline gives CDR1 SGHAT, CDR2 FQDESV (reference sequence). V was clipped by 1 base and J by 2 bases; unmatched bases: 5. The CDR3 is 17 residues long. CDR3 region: CASSLEGTSGPQETQYF. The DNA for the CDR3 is TGTGCCAGCAGCTTAGAGGGGACTAGCGGGCCGCAAGAGACCCAGTACTTC.